This is a list of T cell receptor beta chains from one sample in a study of T cell responses to AZD1222 COVID-19 vaccine. The method was immunoSEQ multiplex PCR; TCRdb's version includes in-frame clones alone and lacks a portion of them. The table has around 86,000 clones, 90% seen once. The source was peripheral blood, collected on day 0 of AZD1222 vaccination. The receptors here all came from an adult in good health. The CDR3 runs from the conserved cysteine through the conserved F or W. A D gene is named only where the DNA matches it firmly. Size tells how often a clone was seen (once, few, many) or the class of an expanded clone, and some rows leave it out.

v_gene: TRBV5-1; j_gene: TRBJ2-1; d_gene: NA; abundance: NA; CDR3aa: CASTFPGEDEQFF; CDR3nt: TGCGCCAGCACGTTCCCAGGGGAAGATGAGCAGTTCTTC
v_gene: TRBV7-8; j_gene: TRBJ1-5; d_gene: TRBD1; abundance: NA; CDR3aa: CASSRGQGAYQPQHF; CDR3nt: TGTGCCAGCAGCCGTGGACAGGGGGCTTATCAGCCCCAGCATTTT
v_gene: TRBV3-1/TRBV3-2; j_gene: TRBJ1-4; d_gene: NA; abundance: NA; CDR3aa: CASSHPQSLNEKLFF; CDR3nt: TGTGCCAGCAGCCACCCACAATCCTTAAATGAAAAACTGTTTTTT
v_gene: TRBV9; j_gene: TRBJ2-3; d_gene: TRBD2; abundance: NA; CDR3aa: CASSVATWRPRGEGTDTQYF; CDR3nt: TGTGCCAGCAGCGTAGCTACTTGGAGGCCACGGGGGGAGGGCACAGATACGCAGTATTTT
v_gene: TRBV19; j_gene: TRBJ2-7; d_gene: NA; abundance: few; CDR3aa: CASSRTGNEQYF; CDR3nt: TGTGCCAGTAGTAGAACAGGGAACGAGCAGTACTTC
v_gene: TRBV10-3; j_gene: TRBJ1-2; d_gene: NA; abundance: NA; CDR3aa: CAIGPGREKANYGYTF; CDR3nt: TGTGCCATCGGTCCGGGACGGGAGAAAGCTAACTATGGCTACACCTTC
v_gene: TRBV4-1; j_gene: TRBJ2-7; d_gene: TRBD1; abundance: NA; CDR3aa: CASSQDLISAAFRDRDGYEQYF; CDR3nt: TGCGCCAGCAGCCAAGATCTCATTTCGGCCGCATTTCGGGACAGGGACGGCTACGAGCAGTACTTC
v_gene: TRBV6-2/TRBV6-3; j_gene: TRBJ2-5; d_gene: TRBD2; abundance: once; CDR3aa: CASSYFSPGRTRSGETQYF; CDR3nt: TGTGCCAGCAGTTACTTCAGCCCAGGTAGGACTAGATCTGGTGAGACCCAGTACTTC
v_gene: TRBV3-1/TRBV3-2; j_gene: TRBJ2-7; d_gene: TRBD1; abundance: NA; CDR3aa: CASSQRGQGVGEQYF; CDR3nt: TGTGCCAGCAGCCAAAGGGGACAGGGGGTGGGTGAGCAGTACTTC
v_gene: TRBV28; j_gene: TRBJ2-7; d_gene: TRBD1; abundance: NA; CDR3aa: CASSLAGGFYEQYF; CDR3nt: TGTGCCAGCAGTTTGGCAGGGGGATTTTACGAGCAGTACTTC
v_gene: TRBV7-8; j_gene: TRBJ2-1; d_gene: NA; abundance: NA; CDR3aa: CASSDGLPGRQFF; CDR3nt: TGTGCCAGCAGCGACGGACTGCCCGGGCGGCAGTTCTTC
v_gene: TRBV21-1; j_gene: TRBJ2-7; d_gene: NA; abundance: NA; CDR3aa: CASSVSGSSYEQYF; CDR3nt: TGTGCCAGCAGCGTCTCCGGGTCTTCCTACGAGCAGTACTTC
v_gene: TRBV11-2; j_gene: TRBJ2-7; d_gene: TRBD1; abundance: NA; CDR3aa: CASSPGQGRPYEQYF; CDR3nt: TGTGCCAGCAGCCCGGGACAGGGAAGACCCTACGAGCAGTACTTC
v_gene: TRBV5-1; j_gene: TRBJ2-7; d_gene: NA; abundance: NA; CDR3aa: CASSLEGGIGTEYF; CDR3nt: TGCGCCAGCAGCTTAGAGGGGGGGATCGGTACTGAGTACTTC
v_gene: TRBV5-1; j_gene: TRBJ1-5; d_gene: NA; abundance: NA; CDR3aa: CASSLVPGNQPQHF; CDR3nt: TGCGCCAGCAGCTTGGTTCCAGGAAACCAGCCCCAGCATTTT
v_gene: TRBV6-2/TRBV6-3; j_gene: TRBJ1-5; d_gene: NA; abundance: NA; CDR3aa: CASSYVISPADQPQHF; CDR3nt: TGTGCCAGCAGTTATGTCATATCGCCCGCGGATCAGCCCCAGCATTTT
v_gene: TRBV6-5; j_gene: TRBJ2-1; d_gene: TRBD1; abundance: NA; CDR3aa: CASTKTGTGYYEQFF; CDR3nt: TGTGCCAGCACTAAAACCGGGACAGGGTACTATGAGCAGTTCTTC
v_gene: TRBV4-3; j_gene: TRBJ2-7; d_gene: TRBD2; abundance: few; CDR3aa: CASSQGLRGGSYEQYF; CDR3nt: TGCGCCAGCAGCCAAGGTTTGCGGGGGGGCTCCTACGAGCAGTACTTC
v_gene: TRBV21-1; j_gene: TRBJ1-2; d_gene: NA; abundance: NA; CDR3aa: CASSKNGETDYGYTF; CDR3nt: TGTGCCAGCAGCAAAAACGGCGAGACAGACTATGGCTACACCTTC
v_gene: TRBV19; j_gene: TRBJ1-6; d_gene: TRBD1; abundance: NA; CDR3aa: CASSREGASPLHF; CDR3nt: TGTGCCAGTAGTAGGGAGGGGGCTTCACCCCTCCACTTT
v_gene: TRBV7-3; j_gene: TRBJ2-7; d_gene: NA; abundance: NA; CDR3aa: CASSLTGNEQYF; CDR3nt: TGTGCCAGCAGCTTAACAGGCAACGAGCAGTACTTC
v_gene: TRBV20-1; j_gene: TRBJ1-5; d_gene: TRBD1; abundance: NA; CDR3aa: CSASETPGQLNQPQHF; CDR3nt: TGCAGTGCTAGTGAGACCCCGGGACAGCTCAATCAGCCCCAGCATTTT
v_gene: TRBV7-9; j_gene: TRBJ2-1; d_gene: NA; abundance: NA; CDR3aa: CTCRDLNEQFF; CDR3nt: TGTACCTGCCGGGACCTCAATGAGCAGTTCTTC
v_gene: TRBV19; j_gene: TRBJ2-7; d_gene: NA; abundance: NA; CDR3aa: CASSGPYYEQYF; CDR3nt: TGTGCCAGTAGTGGGCCCTACTACGAGCAGTACTTC
v_gene: TRBV15; j_gene: TRBJ2-3; d_gene: TRBD1; abundance: NA; CDR3aa: CARLGQGALSTDTQYF; CDR3nt: TGTGCCAGGCTGGGACAGGGTGCCTTAAGCACAGATACGCAGTATTTT
v_gene: TRBV6-5; j_gene: TRBJ2-3; d_gene: NA; abundance: NA; CDR3aa: CASRVQGADTQYF; CDR3nt: TGTGCCAGCAGGGTACAGGGAGCAGATACGCAGTATTTT
v_gene: TRBV11-2; j_gene: TRBJ1-2; d_gene: NA; abundance: NA; CDR3aa: CASSPATESYGYTF; CDR3nt: TGTGCCAGCAGCCCAGCGACAGAGAGCTATGGCTACACCTTC
v_gene: TRBV7-2; j_gene: TRBJ2-3; d_gene: TRBD1; abundance: NA; CDR3aa: CASSLDRGVDTQYF; CDR3nt: TGTGCCAGCAGCTTAGACAGGGGGGTGGATACGCAGTATTTT
v_gene: TRBV10-2; j_gene: TRBJ2-7; d_gene: TRBD2; abundance: few; CDR3aa: CASSERLAGRGEQYF; CDR3nt: TGCGCCAGCAGTGAGCGACTAGCGGGCCGGGGGGAGCAGTACTTC
v_gene: TRBV5-4; j_gene: TRBJ2-2; d_gene: NA; abundance: NA; CDR3aa: CASSLGRAGTGELFF; CDR3nt: TGTGCCAGCAGCTTGGGGAGGGCAGGCACCGGGGAGCTGTTTTTT
v_gene: TRBV30; j_gene: TRBJ2-7; d_gene: NA; abundance: NA; CDR3aa: CAWSVGPVYEQYF; CDR3nt: TGTGCCTGGAGTGTCGGCCCCGTATACGAGCAGTACTTC
v_gene: TRBV5-8; j_gene: TRBJ2-3; d_gene: NA; abundance: NA; CDR3aa: CASSFGDTQYF; CDR3nt: TGTGCCAGCAGCTTCGGGGATACGCAGTATTTT
v_gene: TRBV5-4; j_gene: TRBJ2-7; d_gene: TRBD1; abundance: NA; CDR3aa: CASSLSGTASYEQYF; CDR3nt: TGTGCCAGCAGTCTCTCCGGGACAGCCTCATACGAGCAGTACTTC
v_gene: TRBV7-2; j_gene: TRBJ1-5; d_gene: NA; abundance: NA; CDR3aa: CASSLVVDQPQHF; CDR3nt: TGTGCCAGCAGCTTAGTAGTGGATCAGCCCCAGCATTTT
v_gene: TRBV30; j_gene: TRBJ2-3; d_gene: NA; abundance: NA; CDR3aa: CAWSVYGSTDTQYF; CDR3nt: TGTGCCTGGAGTGTCTACGGGAGCACAGATACGCAGTATTTT
v_gene: TRBV25-1; j_gene: TRBJ1-3; d_gene: NA; abundance: once; CDR3aa: CASSEYKKGSFGNTIYF; CDR3nt: TGTGCCAGCAGTGAATATAAAAAAGGGTCATTCGGAAACACCATATATTTT
v_gene: TRBV13; j_gene: TRBJ1-2; d_gene: NA; abundance: NA; CDR3aa: CALAGVEGYTF; CDR3nt: TGTGCCCTCGCGGGGGTTGAAGGCTACACCTTC
v_gene: TRBV7-3; j_gene: TRBJ2-3; d_gene: TRBD2; abundance: few; CDR3aa: CASSFDSGGDTQYF; CDR3nt: TGTGCCAGCAGCTTTGATAGCGGGGGTGATACGCAGTATTTT
v_gene: TRBV24-1; j_gene: TRBJ1-4; d_gene: NA; abundance: NA; CDR3aa: CATSDTTVHEKLFF; CDR3nt: TGTGCCACCAGTGACACCACCGTTCATGAAAAACTGTTTTTT
v_gene: TRBV27; j_gene: TRBJ2-1; d_gene: TRBD2; abundance: NA; CDR3aa: CASSRASGAIVYNEQFF; CDR3nt: TGTGCCAGCAGTCGGGCCAGCGGGGCGATAGTGTACAATGAGCAGTTCTTC